This T cell receptor (beta chain) was obtained from a study of blood T cell repertoires in COVID-19. Study details: Nucleic acid was either cDNA or gDNA, and it came from T cells, B-cell-depleted T cells, or PBMCs.

Per the study methods: Estimates of nucleated cell counts were drawn from the amplification of reference gene primers. Profiled with immunoSEQ multiplex PCR; TCRdb holds only in-frame clones, not every one. The V and J calls and clone size were taken over from that table, and D and trimming were inferred from the DNA. In the table there are some 150,000 clones, roughly 87% of which are singletons. Germline CDR1 SGHTA, CDR2 FQGNSA. This CDR3 has 14 amino acids. V was cut by 4 bases and J by 0 bases, with 8 bases left in between. Sequences were obtained from peripheral blood. This TCR was sampled from a human donor in a cohort sampled during active COVID-19. The gene calls are TRBV7-2 and TRBJ2-3; D may be TRBD1 (5 bases). The CDR3 is CASSSGHSTDTQYF. The CDR3 DNA reads TGTGCCAGCAGCTCCGGACATAGCACAGATACGCAGTATTTT.